This T cell receptor beta chain emerged from a study of cytomegalovirus exposure and HLA in healthy donors. Background on the study: The study's early data release held approximately 91 million unique TCRs from HLA-typed donors.

Regarding the study as a whole: Within a later analysis, the majority of CMV-associated TCR beta chains appeared HLA-restricted. In a later analysis, a missense DCLRE1C variant was linked to TCR beta V- and J-gene trimming.

Primers: 60 Vbeta forward and 13 Jbeta reverse. Authors' processing steps: A later analysis counted 80 million or so unique TCR beta chains, around 10 million shared. Some clones are missing from TCRdb's copy, which holds only in-frame ones; the method was immunoSEQ multiplex PCR. V and J calls plus clone size are reproduced from that table; the DNA served to infer D and trimming. The sample includes 100,000 or so clones, 78% seen only once; the top ten take 1.3%. This clone has more than one count but fewer than ten. Its antigen is still unknown. The CDR3 spans 15 residues. From germline, CDR1 is SGDLS and CDR2 YYNGEE. The germline V and J ends were trimmed by 0 bases and 10 bases, with 19 bases remaining between them.

This chain joins TRBV9 and TRBJ1-1; no clear D. The sample consisted of PBMCs. This sequence originates from a man aged 25-40 years in good health and CMV-seronegative. The CDR3 bases are TGTGCCAGCAGCGTAGATTCAACTTCAGAAGAGGGAGCTTTCTTT. Residues: CASSVDSTSEEGAFF.